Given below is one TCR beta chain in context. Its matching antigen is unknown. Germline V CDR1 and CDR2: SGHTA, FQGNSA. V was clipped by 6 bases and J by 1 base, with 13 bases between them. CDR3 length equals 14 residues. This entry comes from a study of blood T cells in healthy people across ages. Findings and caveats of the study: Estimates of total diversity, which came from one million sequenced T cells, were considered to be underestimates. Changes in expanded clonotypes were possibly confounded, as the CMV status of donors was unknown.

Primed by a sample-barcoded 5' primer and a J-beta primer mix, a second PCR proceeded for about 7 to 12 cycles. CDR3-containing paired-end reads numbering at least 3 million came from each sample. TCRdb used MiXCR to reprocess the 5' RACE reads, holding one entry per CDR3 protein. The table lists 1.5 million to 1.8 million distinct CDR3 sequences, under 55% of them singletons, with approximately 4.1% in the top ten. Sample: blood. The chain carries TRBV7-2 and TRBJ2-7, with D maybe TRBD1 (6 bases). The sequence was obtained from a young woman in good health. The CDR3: CASSRPGQSYEQYF. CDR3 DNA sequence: TGTGCCAGCAGTCGACCTGGACAGTCCTACGAGCAGTACTTC.